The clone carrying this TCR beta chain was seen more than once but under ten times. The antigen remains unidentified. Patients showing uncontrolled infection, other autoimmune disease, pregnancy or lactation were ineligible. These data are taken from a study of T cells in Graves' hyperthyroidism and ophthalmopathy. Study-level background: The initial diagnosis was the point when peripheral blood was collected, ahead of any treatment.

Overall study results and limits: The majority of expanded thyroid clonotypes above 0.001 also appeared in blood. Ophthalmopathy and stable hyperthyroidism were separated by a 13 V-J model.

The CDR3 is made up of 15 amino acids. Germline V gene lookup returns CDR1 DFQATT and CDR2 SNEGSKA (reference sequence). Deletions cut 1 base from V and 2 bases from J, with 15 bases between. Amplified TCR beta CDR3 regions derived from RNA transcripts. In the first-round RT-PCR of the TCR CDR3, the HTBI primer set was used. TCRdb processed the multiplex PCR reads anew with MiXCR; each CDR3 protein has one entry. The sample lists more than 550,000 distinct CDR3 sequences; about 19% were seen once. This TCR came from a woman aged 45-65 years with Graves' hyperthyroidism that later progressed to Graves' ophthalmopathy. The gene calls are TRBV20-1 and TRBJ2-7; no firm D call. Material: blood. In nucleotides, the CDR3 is TGCAGTGCTAGAGTGCCTCGGAGTCTAACCTACGAGCAGTACTTC. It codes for CSARVPRSLTYEQYF.